This record looks at one T cell receptor (beta chain) sequence and its context. What it recognizes is unknown. It was with a sample-barcoded 5' primer and a J-beta primer mix that a second PCR of roughly 6 to 11 cycles was run. The template-switch adaptor, which had 12 random nucleotides, put a tag on each cDNA molecule. Each CDR3 protein gets one entry after TCRdb re-called the 5' RACE reads with MiXCR. Of about 1.8 million distinct CDR3 sequences in the sample, just under 50% are singletons; the top ten hold 2.1%. The data were obtained in a study of blood T cells in healthy people across ages. The germline V gene encodes CDR1 MNHEY and CDR2 SVGEGT. The CDR3 has 13 residues. V gave up 5 bases and J gave up 2 bases, with 10 bases separating them. Study-wide results and limits: The study could not conclusively compare naive and antigen-experienced cells, given its unsorted PBMCs.

Input material: blood. The rearrangement links TRBV6-2 or TRBV6-3 to TRBJ2-7; a possible D gene is TRBD1 (5 bases). This clonotype was sampled from a woman aged 40 to 50 in good health. CDR3: CASSKQVTYEQYF. Written as DNA, the CDR3 is TGTGCCAGCAGTAAACAGGTGACCTACGAGCAGTACTTC.